The 22 T cell receptor beta chains presented below share a single source sample, sequenced in a study of cytomegalovirus exposure and HLA in healthy donors. The primer mix had 60 Vbeta and 13 Jbeta primers. The table came from immunoSEQ multiplex PCR; TCRdb's copy has only in-frame clones and leaves some out. The sample has approximately 170,000 clones; around 75% are singletons. Sequences were obtained from PBMCs. These receptors all stem from a woman aged 30 to 39 in good health and CMV-seropositive.

This chain joins TRBV27 and TRBJ2-1; no clear D. This CDR3 comprises 13 residues. Germline CDR1 MNHEY, CDR2 SMNVEV (reference sequence). V was pared by 4 bases and J by 10 bases, with 14 bases between. CDR3 DNA: TGTGCCAGCAGTTCCCTGAAAGTAGAGGAGCAGTTCTTC. It specifies CASSSLKVEEQFF.

CDR3 sequence: CASSHINRGRTEAFF. The CDR3 DNA follows: TGCGCCAGCAGCCATATCAACAGGGGACGAACTGAAGCTTTCTTT. The chain recombines TRBV4-1 with TRBJ1-1, with TRBD1 matching 7 bases. V shed 3 bases, J shed 5 bases, and the junction held 9 bases outside the gene matches. CDR3 length: 15 amino acids. CDR1 is MGHRA, CDR2 YSYEKL, per germline.

This clone was seen more than once but under ten times. The chain is built from TRBV6-6 and TRBJ2-2; no definite D call. The V and J ends lost 8 bases and 8 bases respectively, with 9 bases between them. The germline V gene has CDR1 MNHNY and CDR2 SVGAGI (reference sequence). The CDR3 is 11 residues long. As DNA, the CDR3 is TGTGCCAGCTTAGTCGGTGGGGAGCTGTTTTTT. Translated, it gives CASLVGGELFF.

The rearrangement uses TRBV19 and TRBJ2-3; D is perhaps TRBD1 (6 bases). V lost 1 base to trimming and J lost 4 bases, with 12 bases between them. Germline lookup yields CDR1 LNHDA and CDR2 SQIVND (reference sequence). This CDR3 spans 15 amino acids. CDR3 coding DNA: TGTGCCAGTAGTATAGGGACAGATGGGCCAGATACGCAGTATTTT. Translating it yields CASSIGTDGPDTQYF.

The V call is TRBV27, the J call TRBJ1-5, with D hard to call. The CDR3 extends over 13 amino acids. V lost 3 bases and J 6 bases, leaving 9 bases between the germline ends. Germline CDR1 reads MNHEY; CDR2 reads SMNVEV (reference sequence). The CDR3 DNA is TGTGCCAGCAGTTTTTCAGGATTTCAGCCCCAGCATTTT. This encodes CASSFSGFQPQHF.

On this clone itself: This CDR3 is also generated by other DNA sequences in the sample. The CDR3 nucleotides read TGTGCCAGCAGCCTGGGACAGGGAGATCAGCCCCAGCATTTT. Amino acids: CASSLGQGDQPQHF. The chain carries TRBV9 and TRBJ1-5; 9 positions match TRBD1. The CDR3 consists of 14 residues. The ends lost 4 bases at V and 5 bases at J; junction bases unmatched: 4. In germline, CDR1 is SGDLS, CDR2 YYNGEE.

This rearrangement joins TRBV10-3 to TRBJ2-7; 9 nucleotides align to TRBD1. J was trimmed by 6 bases and V by 5 bases; bases with no gene match: 17. The germline CDR1 and CDR2 sequences are ENHRY and SYGVKD. The CDR3 extends over 17 amino acids. The CDR3 sequence: CAISINPGQGVGGEQYF. The CDR3 nucleotides read TGTGCCATCAGTATCAACCCGGGACAGGGTGTCGGGGGCGAGCAGTACTTC.

The genes are TRBV15 and TRBJ2-1; D is possibly TRBD2 (5 bases). The CDR3 sequence is 15 residues long. The germline V gene encodes CDR1 LNHNV and CDR2 YYDKDF (reference sequence). The V end lost 5 bases, the J end lost 0 bases, and 11 bases lay between the germline ends. As DNA, the CDR3 is TGTGCCACCAGCGGAGGCCCTAGCTCCTACAATGAGCAGTTCTTC. It is translated as CATSGGPSSYNEQFF.

There are a few counts of this clone. This chain links TRBV4-1 with TRBJ2-6, with TRBD1 matching 7 bases. The CDR3 extends over 16 amino acids. Unmatched junction bases numbered 4, after V lost 3 bases and J lost 2 bases. CDR1 and CDR2 from the germline V gene are MGHRA and YSYEKL. This CDR3 is CASSQGDRAGANVLTF. The CDR3 DNA reads as TGCGCCAGCAGCCAGGGTGACAGGGCTGGGGCCAACGTCCTGACTTTC.

CDR3: CASSLRLAGTTYEQYF. The CDR3 coding sequence is TGTGCCAGCAGCCTACGACTAGCGGGAACCACCTACGAGCAGTACTTC. V usage is TRBV7-8 and J usage is TRBJ2-7; 11 nucleotides align to TRBD2. This CDR3 comprises 16 residues. Germline V gene lookup returns CDR1 SGHVS and CDR2 FQNEAQ. V lost 5 bases to trimming and J lost 2 bases; unmatched junction nucleotides: 8.

The chain joins TRBV27 to TRBJ1-2; D is possibly TRBD1 (5 bases). V gave up 3 bases and J gave up 4 bases, with 9 bases separating them. Germline loops: CDR1 MNHEY, CDR2 SMNVEV (reference sequence). CDR3 size: 13 residues. CDR3 residues: CASSLGPIYGYTF. CDR3 DNA: TGTGCCAGCAGTTTGGGGCCGATCTATGGCTACACCTTC.

This chain connects TRBV21-1 to TRBJ2-7; TRBD2 is taken as the D call from the table, unchecked against the DNA. TRBV21-1 is a pseudogene segment. The CDR3 extends over 17 amino acids. The CDR3 protein is CASSKALTAGAPLGQYF. For the CDR3, the DNA is TGTGCCAGCAGCAAAGCGCTAACAGCGGGAGCCCCCCTAGGGCAGTACTTC.

The rearrangement uses TRBV7-2 and TRBJ1-1; the D is unclear. CDR1 is SGHTA, CDR2 FQGNSA, per germline. Trimming pared 2 bases from V and 3 bases from J, leaving 13 bases between. The CDR3 length is 15 residues. CDR3 DNA: TGTGCCAGCAGCTTATTGGGCGAGACGTACACTGAAGCTTTCTTT. Its protein is CASSLLGETYTEAFF.

This clone was counted a single time. V gene TRBV28 combines with J gene TRBJ2-5; 8 bases are a match to TRBD1. The DNA end is more similar to TRBJ2-7, so the J call may be wrong. Germline CDR1 and CDR2: MDHEN and SYDVKM. CDR3 size: 16 residues. CDR3 residues: CASSSTGDRGFYEQYF. In nucleotides, the CDR3 is TGTGCCAGCAGTTCAACCGGTGACAGGGGCTTTTACGAGCAGTACTTC.

V usage is TRBV10-2 and J usage is TRBJ2-1, with a possible D match to TRBD2 (5 bases). CDR1 is WSHSY and CDR2 is SAAADI in the germline V gene. V was shortened by 3 bases and J by 8 bases, with 14 bases between the two germline ends. CDR3 length: 14 amino acids. CDR3 sequence reads: CASSEQSGLDEQFF. Here the CDR3 DNA reads TGCGCCAGCAGTGAACAGTCGGGGTTGGATGAGCAGTTCTTC.

This clone was observed a single time. The CDR3 spells CASSTRGGDTQYF. CDR3 DNA sequence: TGTGCCAGCAGCACCCGAGGGGGTGATACGCAGTATTTT. The chain has TRBV21-1 and TRBJ2-3; the table gives TRBD1 as D, unverified against the DNA. TRBV21-1 is noted as a pseudogene. CDR3 length: 13 residues.

The chain uses TRBV7-9 and TRBJ1-1, with 9 bases fitting TRBD1. V lost 3 bases to trimming and J lost 1 base; unmatched junction nucleotides: 6. The CDR3 is made up of 16 amino acids. The germline V gene encodes CDR1 SEHNR and CDR2 FQNEAQ (reference sequence). CDR3 nucleotides: TGTGCCAGCAGCTTTCCCCGGACAGGGGCGAACACTGAAGCTTTCTTT. Translating it yields CASSFPRTGANTEAFF.

The chain recombines TRBV6-4 with TRBJ2-1; 8 bases match TRBD1. Germline lookup yields CDR1 MRHNA and CDR2 SNTAGT. Trimming cost V 6 bases and J 5 bases; bases outside gene matches: 3. The CDR3 totals 13 residues. The chain's CDR3 is CASSLTGDNEQFF. CDR3 in DNA: TGTGCCAGCAGCCTGACAGGGGACAATGAGCAGTTCTTC.

The rearrangement uses TRBV4-1 and TRBJ2-5, with 9 nucleotides matching TRBD1. This CDR3 region has 13 residues. V shed 2 bases, J shed 11 bases, and the junction held 6 bases outside the gene matches. Germline V lookup: CDR1 MGHRA, CDR2 YSYEKL. The CDR3 spells CASSQNPGTGQYF. The CDR3 DNA follows: TGCGCCAGCAGCCAAAACCCGGGGACAGGGCAGTACTTC.

This clone was picked up a small number of times. J is TRBJ1-1 and V is TRBV13; 7 bases are a match to TRBD1. Germline CDR1 and CDR2: PRHDT and FYEKMQ (reference sequence). CDR3 size: 16 residues. Losses at the gene ends were 3 bases for V and 5 bases for J; bases not matched to a gene: 12. The CDR3 nucleotides read TGTGCCAGCAGCTTCGACAGGGAAACGAGGTCAACTGAAGCTTTCTTT. Residues: CASSFDRETRSTEAFF.

There are a few counts of this clone. The chain recombines TRBV29-1 with TRBJ2-3; 14 bases agree with TRBD2. Looked up from germline, CDR1 is SQVTM and CDR2 is ANQGSEA. The V gene end was trimmed by 1 base and the J gene end by 2 bases; junction bases not matched to a gene: 8. This CDR3 is 18 amino acids long. CDR3 DNA sequence: TGCAGCGTTGAAGCCCTGGAGGGACTAGCGGGGGTCACAGATACGCAGTATTTT. Translating it yields CSVEALEGLAGVTDTQYF.

The chain has TRBV19 and TRBJ2-7; 10 nucleotides line up with TRBD2. From germline, CDR1 is LNHDA and CDR2 SQIVND (reference sequence). With 2 bases clipped from V and 5 bases from J, the junction kept 3 bases outside the gene matches. The CDR3 length is 14 residues. CDR3 DNA sequence: TGTGCCAGTAGTATAAGCGGGAGGGCAAACGAGCAGTACTTC. It codes for CASSISGRANEQYF.